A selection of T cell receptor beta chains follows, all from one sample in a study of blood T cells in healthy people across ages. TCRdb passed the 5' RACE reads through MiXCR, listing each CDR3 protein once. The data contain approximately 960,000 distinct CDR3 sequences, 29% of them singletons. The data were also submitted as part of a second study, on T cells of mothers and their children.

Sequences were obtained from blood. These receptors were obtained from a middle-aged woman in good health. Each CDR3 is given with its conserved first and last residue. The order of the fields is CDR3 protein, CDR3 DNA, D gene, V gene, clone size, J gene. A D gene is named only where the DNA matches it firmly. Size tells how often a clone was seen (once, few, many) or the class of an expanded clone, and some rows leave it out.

CDR3: CASSTFSNEQFF
DNA: TGTGCCAGCAGTACATTCTCCAATGAGCAGTTCTTC
D: NA
V: TRBV6-2/TRBV6-3
size: NA
J: TRBJ2-1

CDR3: CASSPPSPGPNTEAFF
DNA: TGTGCCAGCTCACCACCTTCCCCCGGACCTAACACTGAAGCTTTCTTT
D: NA
V: TRBV18
size: NA
J: TRBJ1-1

CDR3: CSARTGDSYEQYF
DNA: TGCAGCGCCAGGACAGGGGACTCCTACGAGCAGTACTTC
D: TRBD1
V: TRBV29-1
size: many
J: TRBJ2-7

CDR3: CASSLELMNTEAFF
DNA: TGCGCCAGCAGCCTCGAGCTCATGAACACTGAAGCTTTCTTT
D: NA
V: TRBV4-3
size: NA
J: TRBJ1-1

CDR3: CASSSVQGFNNEQFF
DNA: TGTGCCAGCAGCTCAGTGCAGGGGTTCAACAATGAGCAGTTCTTC
D: NA
V: TRBV7-9
size: few
J: TRBJ2-1

CDR3: CASTRQGADGYTF
DNA: TGTGCCAGCACCAGACAGGGGGCGGATGGCTACACCTTC
D: TRBD1
V: TRBV9
size: many
J: TRBJ1-2

CDR3: CASSSSGYEQFF
DNA: TGTGCCAGCAGCAGTAGCGGCTATGAGCAGTTCTTC
D: NA
V: TRBV5-5
size: many
J: TRBJ2-1

CDR3: CSATHTVSPYNEQFF
DNA: TGCAGTGCCACACATACAGTATCCCCCTACAATGAGCAGTTCTTC
D: NA
V: TRBV20-1
size: few
J: TRBJ2-1

CDR3: CASSSISIEITGYEQYF
DNA: TGTGCCAGCAGTTCAATCTCTATCGAGATAACGGGCTACGAGCAGTACTTC
D: NA
V: TRBV28
size: many
J: TRBJ2-7

CDR3: CASSLGERPQHF
DNA: TGTGCCAGCAGCTTAGGGGAAAGGCCCCAGCATTTT
D: NA
V: TRBV13
size: NA
J: TRBJ1-5

CDR3: CSASQGTMNEQYF
DNA: TGCAGTGCTTCACAGGGGACGATGAACGAGCAGTACTTC
D: TRBD1
V: TRBV20-1
size: NA
J: TRBJ2-7

CDR3: CASSLTGGGTSGANVLTF
DNA: TGTGCCAGCAGCTTAACTGGCGGGGGAACCTCTGGGGCCAACGTCCTGACTTTC
D: TRBD2
V: TRBV7-2
size: few
J: TRBJ2-6

CDR3: CASSSRGGREQYF
DNA: TGTGCCAGCAGCTCTCGCGGGGGAAGGGAGCAGTACTTC
D: TRBD2
V: TRBV7-2
size: many
J: TRBJ2-7

CDR3: CASSLGFSGSYNEQFF
DNA: TGTGCCAGCAGCTTAGGCTTTAGCGGGAGCTACAATGAGCAGTTCTTC
D: TRBD2
V: TRBV7-2
size: NA
J: TRBJ2-1

CDR3: CASNVEGTGGYGYTF
DNA: TGTGCCAGCAACGTAGAGGGGACAGGGGGCTATGGCTACACCTTC
D: TRBD1
V: TRBV9
size: NA
J: TRBJ1-2